The subject of this entry is one TCR beta chain. The antigen remains unidentified. RNA extraction was followed by reverse transcription into cDNA, which acted as the sequencing template. The method was immunoSEQ multiplex PCR; TCRdb's version includes in-frame clones alone and lacks a portion of them. The sample holds about 76,000 clones, approximately 66% seen once. These data come from a study of CD8+ T cells in alopecia areata. Study at large: Affected scalp percentage gauged treated patients' severity.

Treatment here: oral pan-JAK inhibitor, 5-10 mg twice daily. Peripheral blood and lesional scalp punch biopsies were taken from alopecia areata patients. Regarding the study as a whole: Many of the expanded lesional clones endured in scalp and blood while on tofacitinib. Uncertainty about whether baseline CD8+ expansion is linked to response remains, with one nonresponder.

This CDR3 region has 15 residues. V was pared by 5 bases and J by 4 bases, with 11 bases of the junction left unmatched. CDR1 SGHRS and CDR2 YFSETQ come from the germline V gene. The TCR comes from a human donor with alopecia areata. This chain links TRBV5-1 with TRBJ1-2, with TRBD1 matching 7 bases. The sequences come from CD8+ T cells sorted from blood, collected at week 24, from a patient treated with tofacitinib. Here the CDR3 reads CASSDVPRDSYGYTF. The CDR3 nucleotides are TGCGCCAGCAGTGACGTTCCCCGGGACAGCTATGGCTACACCTTC.